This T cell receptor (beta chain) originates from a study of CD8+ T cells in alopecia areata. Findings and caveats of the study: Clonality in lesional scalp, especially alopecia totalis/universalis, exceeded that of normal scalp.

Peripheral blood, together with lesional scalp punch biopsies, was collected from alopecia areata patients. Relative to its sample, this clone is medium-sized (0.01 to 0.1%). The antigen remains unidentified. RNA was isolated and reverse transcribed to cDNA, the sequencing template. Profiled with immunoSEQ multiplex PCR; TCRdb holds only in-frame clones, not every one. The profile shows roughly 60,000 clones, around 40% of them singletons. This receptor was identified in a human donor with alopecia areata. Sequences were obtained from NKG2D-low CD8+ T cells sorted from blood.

In nucleotides, the CDR3 is TGTGCCAGTGGGACAGGGACGACCGAAAATTCACCCCTCCACTTT. It yields the protein CASGTGTTENSPLHF. The chain recombines TRBV19 with TRBJ1-6; 9 bases align to TRBD1. The germline CDR1 and CDR2 sequences are LNHDA and SQIVND (reference sequence). Trimming took 8 bases from V and 7 from J; bases not matched to a gene: 9. The CDR3 is made up of 15 amino acids.